The present entry profiles one T cell receptor beta chain with its context. Its matching antigen is unknown. The source of the sample is a study of cytomegalovirus exposure and HLA in healthy donors. Study-wide results and limits: A link between a missense DCLRE1C variant and TCR beta V- and J-gene trimming emerged from a later analysis. Rare sequences made up most TCRs, while some public TCRs were found in many donors.

Germline CDR1 SGHRS, CDR2 YFSETQ. The CDR3 is 14 amino acids. V dropped 3 bases and J dropped 6 bases, with 12 bases sitting between them. The PCR had 60 Vbeta and 13 Jbeta primers. Method: immunoSEQ multiplex PCR; TCRdb's copy keeps in-frame clones and lacks some. The data show roughly 230,000 clones, 80% to 95% seen once. This clonotype was obtained from a girl aged 2-10 years in good health and CMV-seronegative. Sequencing used PBMCs. The chain recombines TRBV5-1 with TRBJ1-4; unclear D gene. CDR3 loop: CASSSEGSYEKLFF. CDR3 bases: TGCGCCAGCAGCTCGGAGGGCAGCTATGAAAAACTGTTTTTT.